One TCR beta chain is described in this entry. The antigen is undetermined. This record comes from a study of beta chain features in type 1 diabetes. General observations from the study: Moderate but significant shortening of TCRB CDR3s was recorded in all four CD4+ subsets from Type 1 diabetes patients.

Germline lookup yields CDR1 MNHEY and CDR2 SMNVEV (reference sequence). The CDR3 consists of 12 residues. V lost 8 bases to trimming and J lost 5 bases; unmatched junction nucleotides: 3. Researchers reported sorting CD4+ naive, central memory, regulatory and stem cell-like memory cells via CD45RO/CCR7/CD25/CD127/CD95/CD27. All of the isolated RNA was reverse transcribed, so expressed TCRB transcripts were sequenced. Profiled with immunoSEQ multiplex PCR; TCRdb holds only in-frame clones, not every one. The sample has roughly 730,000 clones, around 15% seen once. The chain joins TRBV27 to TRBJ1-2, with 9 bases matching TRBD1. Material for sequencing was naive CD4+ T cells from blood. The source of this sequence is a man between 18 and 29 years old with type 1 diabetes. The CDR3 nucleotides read TGTGCCAGCCTGGACAGGGGTTATGGCTACACCTTC. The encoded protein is CASLDRGYGYTF.